The next 23 T cell receptor beta chains were all read from a single sample in a study of neurological immune-mediated disorders. Via MiXCR, TCRdb re-called the 5' RACE reads, giving one row per CDR3 protein. This table holds some 66,000 distinct CDR3 sequences, around 4% found once. Sequencing used PBMCs. These receptors all stem from a man in his fifties or sixties with multiple sclerosis.

This clonotype was detected many times. V and J are TRBV6-6 and TRBJ1-1; 9 nucleotides align to TRBD1. V trimming: 2 bases; J trimming: 0 bases; junction bases outside the gene matches: 1. Germline V CDR1 and CDR2: MNHNY, SVGAGI (reference sequence). This CDR3 has 15 amino acids. Here the CDR3 DNA reads TGTGCCAGCAGTTACGGGACAGGGCTGAACACTGAAGCTTTCTTT. This gives the protein CASSYGTGLNTEAFF.

This clonotype was observed at least ten times. The chain carries TRBV12-3 or TRBV12-4 and TRBJ1-3; 7 positions match TRBD1. There are 15 residues in the CDR3. V dropped 5 bases and J dropped 4; count of bases not matched to a gene: 8. DNA for the CDR3: TGTGCCAGCAGTCGCCTCGGGACAGCCGGAAACACCATATATTTT. Translation gives CASSRLGTAGNTIYF.

This clonotype was counted at least ten times. The chain combines TRBV2 with TRBJ2-3; no clear D. With 5 bases removed from V and 10 bases from J, the gap between germline ends came to 13 bases. Germline V gene lookup returns CDR1 SNHLY and CDR2 FYNNEI. This CDR3 has 12 amino acids. As DNA, the CDR3 is TGTGCCAGCAGTAACCCTCCCCTTCCGCAGTATTTT. It specifies CASSNPPLPQYF.

The V gene is TRBV19, the J gene TRBJ1-5; D remains unclear. The CDR3 consists of 14 residues. Trimming removed 4 bases at V and 5 bases at J, with 12 bases between. CDR1 and CDR2 from the germline V gene are LNHDA and SQIVND (reference sequence). The CDR3 DNA reads as TGTGCCAGTAGTAGAATAGTCCGTGATCAGCCCCAGCATTTT. Its protein is CASSRIVRDQPQHF.

This clonotype showed up just a few times. A much larger clone lies one base from this, so it may be a read error. The CDR3 here is CASSFMQGASNQPQHF. In DNA form, the CDR3 reads TGTGCCAGCAGTTTTATGCAGGGGGCCAGCAATCAGCCCCAGCATTTT. This rearrangement joins TRBV12-3 or TRBV12-4 to TRBJ1-5, with 8 bases aligning to TRBD1. V was clipped by 3 bases and J by 1 base; unmatched bases: 5. This CDR3 contains 16 residues.

J is TRBJ1-2 and V is TRBV6-1; no clear D gene. CDR1 is MNHNS, CDR2 SASEGT, per germline. This CDR3 has 14 amino acids. V was trimmed by 6 bases and J by 0 bases, leaving 11 bases between them. The CDR3 region has the DNA TGTGCCAGCAGCGACGGACGCCCTAACTATGGCTACACCTTC. Residues: CASSDGRPNYGYTF.

There are many counts of this clonotype. This sequence joins TRBV19 and TRBJ2-2; 9 nucleotides align to TRBD1. The CDR3 is made up of 16 amino acids. Germline lookup yields CDR1 LNHDA and CDR2 SQIVND (reference sequence). The V and J ends lost 6 bases and 1 base, in that order; junction bases with no gene match: 6. The chain's CDR3 is CASRYRGQGNTGELFF. CDR3 sequence (DNA): TGTGCCAGTAGGTATAGGGGACAGGGGAACACCGGGGAGCTGTTTTTT.

This clonotype was seen repeatedly, ten times or more. A read error may produce the germline difference seen at one junction end. This chain connects TRBV15 to TRBJ1-5, with 8 bases identical to TRBD1. Germline CDR1 and CDR2: LNHNV and YYDKDF (reference sequence). This CDR3 region has 16 residues. CDR3 sequence reads: CATSRDHPGGNQPQNF. The CDR3 coding sequence is TGTGCCACCAGCAGAGATCATCCAGGGGGCAATCAGCCCCAGAATTTT.

This chain joins TRBV28 and TRBJ2-7; D remains ambiguous. The CDR3 contains 14 residues. Germline CDR1 reads MDHEN; CDR2 reads SYDVKM. The ends were cut back, 4 bases at V and 0 bases at J, with 10 bases in the middle. Here the CDR3 reads CASSSIRSSYEQYV. CDR3 coding DNA: TGTGCCAGCAGTTCAATCAGGAGCTCCTACGAGCAGTACGTC.

This clonotype was detected ten times or more. The rearrangement uses TRBV9 and TRBJ2-6, with unresolved D. V lost 4 bases and J 1 base, leaving 9 bases between the germline ends. The germline V gene encodes CDR1 SGDLS and CDR2 YYNGEE. The CDR3 covers 15 residues. The CDR3 loop is CASSPHGSGANVLTF. CDR3 bases: TGTGCCAGCAGCCCCCACGGGTCTGGGGCCAACGTCCTGACTTTC.

This clonotype was seen at least ten times. V and J are TRBV24-1 and TRBJ2-3; 9 positions match TRBD2. This CDR3 is built from 16 residues. CDR1 KGHDR and CDR2 SFDVKD come from the germline V gene. J was trimmed by 3 bases and V by 9 bases; bases with no gene match: 12. CDR3 residues: CATSNGVAGDTDTQYF. The CDR3 nucleotides are TGTGCCACCTCAAACGGGGTAGCGGGGGATACAGATACGCAGTATTTT.

This clonotype was counted ten times or more. The chain is built from TRBV3-1 and TRBJ2-7; tentative D call: TRBD1 (5 bases). V was trimmed by 1 base and J by 5 bases, leaving 12 bases between them. The CDR3 is 14 amino acids. The V gene's germline CDR1 is LGHDT and CDR2 YNNKEL (reference sequence). CDR3: CASSQANRFNEQYF. For the CDR3, the DNA is TGTGCCAGCAGCCAAGCGAACAGGTTTAACGAGCAGTACTTC.

This clonotype was seen a handful of times. This chain links TRBV9 with TRBJ2-1; 14 positions agree with TRBD2. Germline V lookup: CDR1 SGDLS, CDR2 YYNGEE. Trimming cost V 0 bases and J 15 bases; bases outside gene matches: 5. The CDR3 totals 14 residues. The CDR3 region has the DNA TGTGCCAGCAGCGTAGGACTAGCGGGGGGGCCTAGGTTCTTC. Protein product: CASSVGLAGGPRFF.

Comment on this clonotype: A much larger clone is a single base away; this may be a read error. The genes are TRBV12-3 or TRBV12-4 and TRBJ2-7, with a possible D match to TRBD1 (5 bases). V lost 0 bases to trimming and J lost 6 bases, with 9 bases between them. CDR3 size: 13 residues. CDR3 protein: CASSLATTVEQYF. The CDR3 DNA reads as TGTGCCAGCAGTTTAGCAACGACAGTCGAGCAGTACTTC.

V gene TRBV5-4 combines with J gene TRBJ1-2; D is perhaps TRBD1 (5 bases). V was clipped by 4 bases and J by 4 bases, with 11 bases between them. CDR3 length: 13 amino acids. Germline loops: CDR1 SGHNT, CDR2 YYREEE (reference sequence). The CDR3 DNA is TGTGCCAGCAGCCTGGACACCGTCTATGGCTACACCTTC. Its translation: CASSLDTVYGYTF.

This clonotype was recorded many times. This chain uses TRBV20-1 with TRBJ1-1, with D possibly TRBD1 on 5 matching bases. The V gene's germline CDR1 is DFQATT and CDR2 SNEGSKA (reference sequence). This CDR3 has 12 residues. V was clipped by 3 bases and J by 11 bases, with 16 bases between them. The CDR3 sequence is CSARPHGGEAFF. The CDR3 DNA is TGCAGTGCTAGGCCACATGGGGGGGAGGCTTTCTTT.

This clonotype was seen ten or more times. V gene TRBV20-1 combines with J gene TRBJ1-1, with D perhaps TRBD1 (5 bases). Trimming took 0 bases from V and 0 from J, leaving 11 bases between them. This CDR3 has 15 amino acids. Germline loops: CDR1 DFQATT, CDR2 SNEGSKA (reference sequence). The CDR3 reads CSARDWGGMNTEAFF. DNA of the CDR3: TGCAGTGCTAGAGATTGGGGCGGCATGAACACTGAAGCTTTCTTT.

The chain combines TRBV10-2 with TRBJ2-2; D call uncertain. The CDR3 runs 13 residues. The V end was cut by 7 bases, the J end by 1 base, with 7 bases between. Germline V gene lookup returns CDR1 WSHSY and CDR2 SAAADI. The CDR3, as DNA: TGCGCCAGCAACGGAAAGAACACCGGGGAGCTGTTTTTT. Amino acid sequence: CASNGKNTGELFF.

Notes on this clonotype: A much larger clonotype is one base distant, so this may be a read error. This sequence joins TRBV29-1 and TRBJ2-1; D unresolved. The length of the CDR3 is 12 residues. The V gene lost 4 bases and the J gene lost 3 bases, with 7 bases spanning the gap. Germline V lookup: CDR1 SQVTM, CDR2 ANQGSEA. Here the CDR3 DNA reads TGCAGCGTTGTGAAGGTCTACAATGAGCAGTTCTTC. Encoded protein: CSVVKVYNEQFF.

In its sample, this clonotype was seen many times. This rearrangement joins TRBV10-1 to TRBJ2-3, with a weak D call TRBD2 (6 bases). The V gene lost 4 bases and the J gene lost 2 bases, with 10 bases spanning the gap. The CDR3 has 14 amino acids. Germline V gene sequence: CDR1 WNHNN, CDR2 SYGVQD (reference sequence). CDR3 DNA sequence: TGCGCCAGCAGTGTGGCGGGGACCACAGATACGCAGTATTTT. The encoded protein is CASSVAGTTDTQYF.

This clonotype was seen ten or more times. The chain recombines TRBV5-1 with TRBJ2-1; D is perhaps TRBD1 (6 bases). Germline lookup yields CDR1 SGHRS and CDR2 YFSETQ. The CDR3 has 15 amino acids. Trimming pared 0 bases from V and 3 bases from J, leaving 10 bases between. The CDR3 sequence: CASSLEGTNYNEQFF. For the CDR3, the DNA is TGCGCCAGCAGCTTGGAAGGGACAAACTACAATGAGCAGTTCTTC.

This clonotype was detected many times. DNA for the CDR3: TGTGCCAGCAGCTTAGACCACAGGGGCCTGGGGTTACCAGATACGCAGTATTTT. Encoded protein: CASSLDHRGLGLPDTQYF. J is TRBJ2-3 and V is TRBV11-2, with 7 bases aligning to TRBD1. Per germline, CDR1 SGHAT and CDR2 FQNNGV. The CDR3 contains 18 residues. V was clipped by 0 bases and J by 4 bases; unmatched bases: 13. Full variable domain (remainder filled in from reference TRBV11-2 and TRBJ2-3): EAGVAQSPRYKIIEKRQSVAFWCNPISGHATLYWYQQILGQGPKLLIQFQNNGVVDDSQLPKDRFSAERLKGVDSTLKIQPAKLEDSAVYLCASSLDHRGLGLPDTQYFGPGTRLTVL.

The table lists this clonotype with many counts. J is TRBJ2-1 and V is TRBV29-1; TRBD2 aligns across 11 bases. Germline values: CDR1 SQVTM, CDR2 ANQGSEA. V dropped 6 bases and J dropped 5; count of bases not matched to a gene: 6. The CDR3 is 14 amino acids. The CDR3 nucleotides are TGCAGCGTCGAACTAGCGGGGGCCCACAATGAGCAGTTCTTC. Its translation is CSVELAGAHNEQFF.